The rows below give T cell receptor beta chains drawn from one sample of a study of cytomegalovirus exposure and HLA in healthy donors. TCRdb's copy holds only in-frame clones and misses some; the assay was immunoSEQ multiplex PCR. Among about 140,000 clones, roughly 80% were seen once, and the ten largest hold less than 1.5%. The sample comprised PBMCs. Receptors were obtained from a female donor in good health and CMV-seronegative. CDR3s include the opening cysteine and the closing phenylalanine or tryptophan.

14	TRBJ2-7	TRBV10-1	CASSEEDWAYEQYF
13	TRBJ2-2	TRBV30	CAWGDRGAGELFF
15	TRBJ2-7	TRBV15	CATSSAGRSSYEQYF
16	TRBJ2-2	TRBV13	CASSLSGMPYTGELFF
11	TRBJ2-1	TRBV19	CASSTVNEQFF
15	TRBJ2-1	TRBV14	CASSPRLAGGNEQFF
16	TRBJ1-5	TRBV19	CASSDVLDRDEQPQHF
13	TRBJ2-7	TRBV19	CASSMQNSHEQYF
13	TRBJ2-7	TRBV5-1	CASRWGGSYEQYF
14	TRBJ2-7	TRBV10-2	CASSEVEGSYEQYF
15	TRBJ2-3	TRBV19	CASRPRDTKTDTQYF
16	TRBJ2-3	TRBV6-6	CASSYEQGVGGDTQYF
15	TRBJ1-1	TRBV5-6	CASSKTRDLNTEAFF
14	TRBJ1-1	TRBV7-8	CANSLTGEAGEAFF
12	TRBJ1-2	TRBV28	CASSSQGDGYTF
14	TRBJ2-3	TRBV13	CASSLEDRADTQYF
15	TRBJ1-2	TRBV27	CASSFGQGSDYGYTF
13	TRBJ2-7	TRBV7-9	CASSLDSTYEQYF
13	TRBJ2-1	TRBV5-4	CASSARRYNEQFF
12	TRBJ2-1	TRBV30	CAWSGLYNEQFF
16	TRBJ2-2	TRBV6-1	CASSESLAGVSGELFF
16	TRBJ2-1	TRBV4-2	CASSQDWGRVGDEQFF
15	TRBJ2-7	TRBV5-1	CASSPQTDRVREQYF
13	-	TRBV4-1	CASSPWAGYEQYF
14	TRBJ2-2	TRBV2	CASSDPRGSGELFF
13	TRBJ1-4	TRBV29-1	CSVVSGGSEKLFF
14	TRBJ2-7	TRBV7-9	CASSLGGQGYEQYF
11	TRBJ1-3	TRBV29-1	CSVSSGNTIYF
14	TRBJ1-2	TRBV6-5	CASRHDGSYYGYTF
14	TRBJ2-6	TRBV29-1	CSVPTGSGADVLTF
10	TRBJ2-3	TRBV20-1	CSAYPIAQYF
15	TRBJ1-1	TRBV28	CASTPWEGRILLAFF
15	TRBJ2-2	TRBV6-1	CAILGAGKNTGELFF
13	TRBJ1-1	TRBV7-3	CASSPTGGTEAFF
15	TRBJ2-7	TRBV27	CASSFGTGGVDEQYF
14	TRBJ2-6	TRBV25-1	CASSLSSGANVLTF
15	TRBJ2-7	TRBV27	CASSLFPSLTYEQYF
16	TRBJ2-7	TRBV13	CASSPGERPPSYEQYF
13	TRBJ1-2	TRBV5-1	CASSDGQGYGYTF
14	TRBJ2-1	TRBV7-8	CASSWFSGRNEQFF
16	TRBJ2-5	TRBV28	CASSLKPSGRTETQYF
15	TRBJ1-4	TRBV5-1	CASSLQGPQGEKLFF